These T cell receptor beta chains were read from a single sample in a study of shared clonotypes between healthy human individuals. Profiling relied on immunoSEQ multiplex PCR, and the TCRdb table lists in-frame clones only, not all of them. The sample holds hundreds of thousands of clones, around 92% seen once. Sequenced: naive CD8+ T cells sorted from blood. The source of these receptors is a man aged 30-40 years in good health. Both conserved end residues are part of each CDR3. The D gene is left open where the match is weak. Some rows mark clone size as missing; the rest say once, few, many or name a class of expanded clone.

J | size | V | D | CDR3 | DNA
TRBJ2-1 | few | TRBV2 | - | CASSVGLNPYNEQFF | TGTGCCAGCAGTGTGGGACTTAACCCCTACAATGAGCAGTTCTTC
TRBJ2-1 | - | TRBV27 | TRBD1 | CASSLYRGYEQFF | TGTGCCAGCAGTTTATACAGGGGCTATGAGCAGTTCTTC
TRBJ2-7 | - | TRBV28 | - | CASSFRGLSEQYF | TGTGCCAGCAGCTTCAGAGGGCTATCCGAGCAGTACTTC
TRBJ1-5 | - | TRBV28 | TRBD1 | CASSSRGSNQPQHF | TGTGCCAGCAGTTCCAGGGGGAGTAATCAGCCCCAGCATTTT
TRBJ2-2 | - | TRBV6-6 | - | CASSARPGELFF | TGTGCCAGCAGTGCCCGTCCCGGGGAGCTGTTTTTT
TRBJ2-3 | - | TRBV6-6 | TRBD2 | CASFRGLAGTDTQYF | TGTGCCAGTTTCCGGGGACTAGCGGGGACAGATACGCAGTATTTT
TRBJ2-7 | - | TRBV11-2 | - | CASSLPSGLEYEQYF | TGTGCCAGCAGCTTACCATCCGGACTCGAGTACGAGCAGTACTTC
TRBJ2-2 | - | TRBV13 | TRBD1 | CASSPRDRWNTGELFF | TGTGCCAGCAGCCCCCGGGACAGATGGAACACCGGGGAGCTGTTTTTT
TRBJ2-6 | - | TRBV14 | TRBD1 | CASSATRQGWANVLTF | TGTGCCAGCAGCGCTACCCGACAGGGGTGGGCCAACGTCCTGACTTTC
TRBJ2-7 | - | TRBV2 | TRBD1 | CASIGGAYEQYF | TGTGCCAGCATAGGGGGCGCCTACGAGCAGTACTTC
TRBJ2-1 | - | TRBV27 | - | CASSLSGEQFF | TGTGCCAGCAGCCTTTCAGGTGAGCAGTTCTTC
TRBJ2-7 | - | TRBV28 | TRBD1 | CASSLHSGQGAISYEQYF | TGTGCCAGCAGTTTACATTCGGGACAGGGGGCTATCTCCTACGAGCAGTACTTC
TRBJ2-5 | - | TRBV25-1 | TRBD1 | CASSEFGQGVHQETQYF | TGTGCCAGCAGTGAATTCGGACAGGGGGTACACCAAGAGACCCAGTACTTC
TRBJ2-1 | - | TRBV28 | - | CASSLLGGENNEQFF | TGTGCCAGCAGTCTGTTAGGGGGGGAAAACAATGAGCAGTTCTTC
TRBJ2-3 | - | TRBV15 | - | CATSRVGGTDTQYF | TGTGCCACCAGCAGAGTCGGGGGAACGGATACGCAGTATTTT
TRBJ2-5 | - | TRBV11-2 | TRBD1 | CASSLLFTGQQETQYF | TGTGCCAGCAGCTTATTGTTTACGGGACAGCAAGAGACCCAGTACTTC
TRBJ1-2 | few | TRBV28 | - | CASSPDSEGYGYTF | TGTGCCAGCAGCCCGGACAGCGAGGGCTATGGCTACACCTTC
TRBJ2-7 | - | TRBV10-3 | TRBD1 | CAIKGAGKSYEQYF | TGTGCCATCAAGGGGGCAGGGAAATCCTACGAGCAGTACTTC
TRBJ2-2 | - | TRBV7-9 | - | CASSPRDLANTGELFF | TGTGCCAGCAGCCCTCGGGACTTGGCGAACACCGGGGAGCTGTTTTTT
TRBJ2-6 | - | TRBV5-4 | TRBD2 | CASSYGGNGANVLTF | TGTGCCAGCAGCTACGGGGGGAATGGGGCCAACGTCCTGACTTTC
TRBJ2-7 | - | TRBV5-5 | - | CASARPETPYEQYF | TGTGCCAGCGCGAGGCCCGAAACCCCCTACGAGCAGTACTTC
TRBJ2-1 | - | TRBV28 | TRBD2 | CASSFDSPGGFGEQFF | TGTGCCAGCAGTTTTGACAGCCCGGGGGGGTTCGGTGAGCAGTTCTTC
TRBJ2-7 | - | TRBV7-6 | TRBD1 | CASSPTPGQSSYEQYF | TGTGCCAGCAGCCCGACACCGGGACAGAGCTCCTACGAGCAGTACTTC
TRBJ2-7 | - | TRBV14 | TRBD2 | CASSHPMGGYYEQYF | TGTGCCAGCAGCCACCCCATGGGGGGGTACTACGAGCAGTACTTC
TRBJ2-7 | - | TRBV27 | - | CASSLSPVYEQYF | TGTGCCAGCAGTTTATCACCGGTCTACGAGCAGTACTTC
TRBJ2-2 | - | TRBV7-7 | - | CASSLSRGHTNTGELFF | TGTGCCAGCAGCTTAAGTAGGGGTCATACGAACACCGGGGAGCTGTTTTTT
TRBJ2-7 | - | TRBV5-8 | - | CASSWDGGYEQYF | TGTGCCAGCAGCTGGGACGGAGGCTACGAGCAGTACTTC
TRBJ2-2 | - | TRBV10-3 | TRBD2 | CAISRTSGNTGELFF | TGTGCCATCAGCCGGACTAGCGGGAACACCGGGGAGCTGTTTTTT
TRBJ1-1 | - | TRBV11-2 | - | CASSREIGPTEAFF | TGTGCCAGCAGTAGGGAAATAGGGCCTACTGAAGCTTTCTTT
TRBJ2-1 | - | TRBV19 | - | CASSADYYNEQFF | TGTGCCAGTAGTGCGGACTACTACAATGAGCAGTTCTTC
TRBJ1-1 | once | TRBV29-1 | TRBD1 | CSVYYRGGTEAFF | TGCAGCGTTTATTACAGGGGGGGGACTGAAGCTTTCTTT